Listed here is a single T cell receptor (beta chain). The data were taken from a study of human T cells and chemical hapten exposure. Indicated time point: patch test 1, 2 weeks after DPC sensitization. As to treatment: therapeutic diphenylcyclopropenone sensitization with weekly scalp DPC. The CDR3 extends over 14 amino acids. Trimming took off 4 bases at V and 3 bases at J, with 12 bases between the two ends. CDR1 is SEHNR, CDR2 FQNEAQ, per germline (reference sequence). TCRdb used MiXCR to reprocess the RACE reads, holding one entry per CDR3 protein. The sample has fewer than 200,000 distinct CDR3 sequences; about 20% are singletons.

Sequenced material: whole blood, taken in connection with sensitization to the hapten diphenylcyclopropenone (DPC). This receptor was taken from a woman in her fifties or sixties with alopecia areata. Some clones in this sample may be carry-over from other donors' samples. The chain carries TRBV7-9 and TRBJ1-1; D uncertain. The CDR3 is CASSSYSAHTEAFF. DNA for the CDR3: TGTGCCAGCAGCTCCTATAGCGCCCACACTGAAGCTTTCTTT.